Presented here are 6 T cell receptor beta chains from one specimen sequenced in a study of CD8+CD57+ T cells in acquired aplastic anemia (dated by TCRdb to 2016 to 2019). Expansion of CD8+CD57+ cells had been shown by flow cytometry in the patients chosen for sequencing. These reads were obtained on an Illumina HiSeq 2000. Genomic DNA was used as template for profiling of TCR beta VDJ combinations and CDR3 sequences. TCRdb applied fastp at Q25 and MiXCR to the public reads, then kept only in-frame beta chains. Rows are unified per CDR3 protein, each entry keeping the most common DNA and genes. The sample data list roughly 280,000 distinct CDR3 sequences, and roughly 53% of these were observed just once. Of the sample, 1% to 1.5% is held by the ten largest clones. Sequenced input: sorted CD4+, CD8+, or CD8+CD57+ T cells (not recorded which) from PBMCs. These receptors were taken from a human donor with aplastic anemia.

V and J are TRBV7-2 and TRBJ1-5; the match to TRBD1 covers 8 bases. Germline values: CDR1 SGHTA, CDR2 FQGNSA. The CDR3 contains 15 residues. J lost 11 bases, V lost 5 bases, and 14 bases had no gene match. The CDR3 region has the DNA TGTGCCAGCAGCCAATGGACAGGGCCCCAATGGGCCCAGCATTTT. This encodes CASSQWTGPQWAQHF.

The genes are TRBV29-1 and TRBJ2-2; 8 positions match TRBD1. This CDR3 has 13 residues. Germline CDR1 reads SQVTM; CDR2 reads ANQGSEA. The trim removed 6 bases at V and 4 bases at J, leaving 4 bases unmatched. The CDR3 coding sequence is TGCAGCGTCGGGGGACAGGCCACCGGGGAGCTGTTTTTT. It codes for CSVGGQATGELFF.

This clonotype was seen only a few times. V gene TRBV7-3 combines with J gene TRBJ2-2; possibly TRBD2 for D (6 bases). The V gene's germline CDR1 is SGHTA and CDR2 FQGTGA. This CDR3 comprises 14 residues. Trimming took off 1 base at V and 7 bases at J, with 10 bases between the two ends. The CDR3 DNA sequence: TGTGCCAGCAGCTTAAATGGGGGGAGCGGGGAGCTGTTTTTT. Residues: CASSLNGGSGELFF.

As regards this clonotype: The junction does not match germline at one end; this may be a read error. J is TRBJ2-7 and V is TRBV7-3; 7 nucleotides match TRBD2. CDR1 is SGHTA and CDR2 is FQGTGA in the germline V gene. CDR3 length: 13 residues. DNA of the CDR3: TGCGCCAGCAGCCCGACTAGCCGCTACGAGCAGTACTTC. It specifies CASSPTSRYEQYF.

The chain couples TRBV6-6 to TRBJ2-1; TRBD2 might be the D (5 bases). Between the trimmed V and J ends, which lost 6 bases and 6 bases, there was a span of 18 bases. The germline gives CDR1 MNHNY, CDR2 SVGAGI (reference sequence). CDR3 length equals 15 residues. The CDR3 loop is CASSPSRPGSNEQFF. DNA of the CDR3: TGTGCCAGCAGCCCCTCGCGGCCGGGGAGCAATGAGCAGTTCTTC.

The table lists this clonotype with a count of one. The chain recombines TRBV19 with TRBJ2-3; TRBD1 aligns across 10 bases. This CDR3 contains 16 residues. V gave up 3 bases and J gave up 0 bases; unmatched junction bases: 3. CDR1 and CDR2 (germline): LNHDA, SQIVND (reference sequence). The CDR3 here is CASSMGTGVSTDTQYF. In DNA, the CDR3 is TGTGCCAGTAGTATGGGGACAGGGGTCAGCACAGATACGCAGTATTTT.